Below, 16 T cell receptor beta chains from the same sample are listed, as sequenced in a study of identifying expanded T cells in peripheral blood. This table comes from immunoSEQ multiplex PCR, and its TCRdb copy is limited to in-frame clones, with some not included. The data show approximately 86,000 clones, about 85% seen once. The source material was blood. Receptor source: a person aged 18 to 70 in good health.

The chain employs TRBV4-3 and TRBJ1-3, with TRBD1 matching over 8 bases. The CDR3 is 15 amino acids. Trimming at V came to 3 bases and at J to 4 bases, leaving 5 bases not matched to a gene. Looked up from germline, CDR1 is LGHNA and CDR2 is YSLEER. CDR3: CASSQGTGDGNTIYF. The CDR3 bases are TGCGCCAGCAGCCAGGGGACAGGTGACGGAAACACCATATATTTT.

The table lists this clone with a count of one. V is TRBV9 and J is TRBJ2-2, with TRBD1 matching over 7 bases. Germline assignment: CDR1 SGDLS and CDR2 YYNGEE. The CDR3 has 14 amino acids. V shed 7 bases and J 6 bases; nucleotides not matched to a gene: 9. The CDR3 DNA is TGTGCCAGCTCCCCCTCCGGGACAGCCGGGGAGCTGTTTTTT. It translates to CASSPSGTAGELFF.

The chain joins TRBV19 to TRBJ2-7; D might be TRBD1 (5 bases). Deletions cut 0 bases from V and 0 bases from J, with 12 bases between. The CDR3 loop spans 16 amino acids. Germline V gene sequence: CDR1 LNHDA, CDR2 SQIVND (reference sequence). The CDR3: CASSIDPYDSSYEQYF. CDR3 bases: TGTGCCAGTAGTATAGACCCCTACGACAGCTCCTACGAGCAGTACTTC.

The chain carries TRBV19 and TRBJ2-7; tentatively, D is TRBD1 (5 bases). V gave up 3 bases and J gave up 2 bases, with 14 bases separating them. The CDR3 length is 15 residues. CDR1 is LNHDA, CDR2 SQIVND, per germline (reference sequence). CDR3 sequence: CASSMGPESTYEQYF. CDR3 in DNA: TGTGCCAGTAGTATGGGGCCAGAGTCAACCTACGAGCAGTACTTC.

This chain connects TRBV5-1 to TRBJ2-2, with TRBD1 matching over 8 bases. V trimming: 4 bases; J trimming: 7 bases; junction bases outside the gene matches: 12. Per germline, CDR1 SGHRS and CDR2 YFSETQ. This CDR3 has 16 amino acids. For the CDR3, the DNA is TGCGCCAGCAGCAATCTATTGGACAGGGATGTCGGGGAGCTGTTTTTT. Translating it yields CASSNLLDRDVGELFF. The variable domain in full, completed from reference TRBV5-1 and TRBJ2-2, reads KAGVTQTPRYLIKTRGQQVTLSCSPISGHRSVSWYQQTPGQGLQFLFEYFSETQRNKGNFPGRFSGRQFSNSRSEMNVSTLELGDSALYLCASSNLLDRDVGELFFGEGSRLTVL.

The V call is TRBV5-4, the J call TRBJ2-7, with D perhaps TRBD1 (6 bases). V was shortened by 2 bases and J by 5 bases, with 17 bases between the two germline ends. Per the germline V gene, CDR1 is SGHNT and CDR2 is YYREEE (reference sequence). This CDR3 contains 15 residues. The CDR3 sequence is CASSLGGRGKDEQYF. In DNA form, the CDR3 reads TGTGCCAGCAGCTTAGGAGGCAGGGGAAAGGACGAGCAGTACTTC.

This sequence joins TRBV7-2 and TRBJ1-6; no reliable D call. The CDR3 has 17 residues. V was trimmed by 5 bases and J by 0 bases, leaving 14 bases between them. Germline V gene lookup returns CDR1 SGHTA and CDR2 FQGNSA. Here the CDR3 DNA reads TGTGCCAGCAGCCCCCGACCATTGAGCTCCTATAATTCACCCCTCCACTTT. It translates to CASSPRPLSSYNSPLHF.

The chain is built from TRBV11-3 and TRBJ2-7, with 9 bases that match TRBD1. The trim removed 5 bases at V and 0 bases at J, leaving 8 bases unmatched. The V gene's germline CDR1 is SGHNT and CDR2 YENEEA. CDR3 length: 16 amino acids. CDR3 protein: CASSRGGTGSSYEQYF. The CDR3 coding sequence is TGTGCCAGCAGCCGAGGGGGGACAGGGAGCTCCTACGAGCAGTACTTC.

The chain has TRBV4-1 and TRBJ1-6; the D gene is possibly TRBD1 (5 bases). CDR1 and CDR2 from the germline V gene are MGHRA and YSYEKL. CDR3 size: 19 residues. Trimming took off 6 bases at V and 8 bases at J, with 29 bases between the two ends. The CDR3 sequence is CASRLRAINTNRRDSPLHF. In DNA form, the CDR3 reads TGCGCCAGCAGACTCAGGGCCATCAACACAAATCGTCGGGATTCACCCCTCCACTTT.

This chain joins TRBV7-2 and TRBJ1-2, with 9 bases fitting TRBD1. The germline CDR1 and CDR2 sequences are SGHTA and FQGNSA. Trimming took 3 bases from V and 2 from J; bases not matched to a gene: 4. This CDR3 is 15 amino acids long. The CDR3 sequence: CASSFTGGSNYGYTF. The CDR3, as DNA: TGTGCCAGCAGCTTTACAGGGGGCTCGAACTATGGCTACACCTTC.

This chain joins TRBV4-3 and TRBJ2-3; D is possibly TRBD2 (5 bases). Germline V gene data show CDR1 as LGHNA and CDR2 as YSLEER. V lost 0 bases and J lost 4, with 14 bases in between. This CDR3 contains 16 residues. The CDR3: CASSQDGEGRADTQYF. CDR3 coding DNA: TGCGCCAGCAGCCAAGATGGCGAGGGAAGGGCAGATACGCAGTATTTT.

The table lists this clone with a count of one. The chain employs TRBV18 and TRBJ1-3; D perhaps matches TRBD1 (5 bases). The V end was cut by 2 bases, the J end by 0 bases, with 11 bases between. Germline V gene lookup returns CDR1 KGHSH and CDR2 LQKENI. The CDR3 runs 16 residues. DNA for the CDR3: TGTGCCAGCTCACCAAACCCGGGGGACTCTGGAAACACCATATATTTT. Protein sequence: CASSPNPGDSGNTIYF.

The rearrangement joins TRBV6-1 to TRBJ2-5; TRBD1 matches at 8 bases. CDR1 and CDR2 from the germline V gene are MNHNS and SASEGT. The CDR3 has 13 amino acids. V was pared by 6 bases and J by 5 bases, with 5 bases of the junction left unmatched. CDR3 in DNA: TGTGCCAGCAGGACAGGGGTTCGCGAGACCCAGTACTTC. Translation: CASRTGVRETQYF.

The chain has TRBV5-5 and TRBJ2-7, with D uncertain. Trimming shortened V by 1 base and J by 1 base, and 9 bases separated the two germline ends. Looked up from germline, CDR1 is SGHKS and CDR2 is YYEKEE (reference sequence). The length of the CDR3 is 14 residues. The CDR3 nucleotides are TGTGCCAGCAGCTTGTACACAGCATCCTACGAGCAGTACTTC. Translation gives CASSLYTASYEQYF.

This chain joins TRBV7-2 and TRBJ1-5; no clear D. This CDR3 has 16 residues. Trimming cost V 1 base and J 0 bases, with 10 bases left between them. Germline values: CDR1 SGHTA, CDR2 FQGNSA. The CDR3 sequence is CASSLGRLYSNQPQHF. For the CDR3, the DNA is TGTGCCAGCAGCTTAGGCAGATTATATAGCAATCAGCCCCAGCATTTT.

The chain carries TRBV2 and TRBJ2-3, with 10 bases fitting TRBD1. The CDR3 is 15 amino acids. J was trimmed by 4 bases and V by 5 bases; bases with no gene match: 6. Germline assignment: CDR1 SNHLY and CDR2 FYNNEI. In DNA form, the CDR3 reads TGTGCCAGCAGTCCAGTGACAGGGGGCGCAGATACGCAGTATTTT. It translates to CASSPVTGGADTQYF.